A selection of T cell receptor beta chains follows, all from one sample in a study of T cell responses to AZD1222 COVID-19 vaccine. Assay: immunoSEQ multiplex PCR; the TCRdb copy retains only in-frame clones and omits some. In the table there are under 200,000 clones, around 94% of which are singletons. Sequencing was performed on peripheral blood, taken 28 days after the second dose of the MenACWY control vaccine. The receptor source for this set is an adult who received the MenACWY meningococcal vaccine as a control. CDR3s leave out the opening cysteine and the closing phenylalanine or tryptophan.

TRBJ1-3 TRBV24-1 ATGTGNTIY
TRBJ1-6 TRBV27 ASSFVGISNSPLH
TRBJ2-7 TRBV24-1 ATSDLTGSEQY
TRBJ2-2 TRBV23-1 ASSHGLAGELF
TRBJ2-3 TRBV18 ASLHGSSTDTQY
TRBJ1-1 TRBV7-9 ASSPPGTVHTEAF
TRBJ2-3 TRBV2 ASSGGHTDTQY
TRBJ1-2 TRBV2 ASSDRALNYGYT
TRBJ1-4 TRBV12-3/TRBV12-4 ASSLGLSEKLF
TRBJ2-3 TRBV5-4 ASSLVGRPPGTDTQY
TRBJ2-2 TRBV6-1 ASSVYGPSNTGELF
TRBJ2-1 TRBV10-3 AIEGSGIYNEQF
TRBJ2-7 TRBV14 ASSQGMASLG
TRBJ2-1 TRBV2 ASRGLAENEQF
TRBJ2-7 TRBV19 ASSSVAGRYEQY
TRBJ1-6 TRBV5-8 ASRETTGRYNSPLH
TRBJ1-5 TRBV3-1/TRBV3-2 ASSRSGAGNQPQH
TRBJ1-2 TRBV7-2 ASSLVAVDFYGYT
TRBJ1-4 TRBV23-1 ASRVRAYEKLF
TRBJ2-2 TRBV30 AWRAPEVTGELF
TRBJ2-7 TRBV3-1/TRBV3-2 ASSIRTSDEQY
TRBJ2-1 TRBV7-3 ASSPPGVSYNEQF
TRBJ2-1 TRBV11-3 ASSPLAGARDNEQF
TRBJ2-7 TRBV4-3 ASSQDLSSYEQY
TRBJ2-5 TRBV9 ASSWDLGETQY
TRBJ1-2 TRBV19 ASSIAGTNYGYT
TRBJ2-5 TRBV5-1 ASTRDRLQETQY
TRBJ2-7 TRBV6-2/TRBV6-3 ASSHGQVYEQY
TRBJ2-7 TRBV19 ASSTFPSYEQY
TRBJ2-5 TRBV7-2 ASSRLGSQETQY
TRBJ2-7 TRBV5-6 ASSLLAGSADEQY